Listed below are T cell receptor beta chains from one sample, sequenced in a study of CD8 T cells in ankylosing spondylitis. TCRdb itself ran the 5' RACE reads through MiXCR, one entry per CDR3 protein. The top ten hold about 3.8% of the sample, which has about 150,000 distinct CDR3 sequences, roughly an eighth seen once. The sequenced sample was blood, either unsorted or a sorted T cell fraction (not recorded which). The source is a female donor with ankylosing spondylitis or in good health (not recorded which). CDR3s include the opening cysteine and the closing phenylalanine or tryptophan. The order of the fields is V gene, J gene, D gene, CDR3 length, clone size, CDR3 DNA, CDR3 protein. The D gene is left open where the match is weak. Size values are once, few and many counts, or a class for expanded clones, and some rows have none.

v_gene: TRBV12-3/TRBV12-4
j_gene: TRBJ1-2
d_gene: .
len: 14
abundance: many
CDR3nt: TGTGCCAGCAGTCACCTCTCCGGAGAGTATGGCTACACCTTC
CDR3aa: CASSHLSGEYGYTF

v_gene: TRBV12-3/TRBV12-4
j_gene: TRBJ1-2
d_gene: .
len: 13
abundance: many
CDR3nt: TGTGCCAGCCCGACCTCTGAGGGCGGGGGCTACACCTTC
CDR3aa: CASPTSEGGGYTF

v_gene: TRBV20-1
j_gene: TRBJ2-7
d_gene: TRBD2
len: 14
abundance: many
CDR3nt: TGCAGTGCTCTCAAGCGGGAATTAATGCCGGAGCAGTACTTC
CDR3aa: CSALKRELMPEQYF

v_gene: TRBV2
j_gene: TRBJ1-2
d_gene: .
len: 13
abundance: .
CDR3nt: TGTGCCAGCAGTGAATTGGTAGGCAGCCCGGAGTACTTC
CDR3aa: CASSELVGSPEYF

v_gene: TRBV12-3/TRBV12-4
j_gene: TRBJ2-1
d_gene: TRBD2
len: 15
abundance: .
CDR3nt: TGTGCCAGCAGTCCTACTAGCGGGGGGTGGAACGAGCAGTTCTTC
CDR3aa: CASSPTSGGWNEQFF

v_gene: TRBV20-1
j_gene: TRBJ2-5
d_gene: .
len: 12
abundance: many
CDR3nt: TGCAGTGCTCCCATCCGCGGGGAGACCCAGTACTTC
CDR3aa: CSAPIRGETQYF

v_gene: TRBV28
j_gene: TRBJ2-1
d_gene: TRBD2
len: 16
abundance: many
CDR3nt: TGTGCCAGCAGTTCGACTAGCGGGGGGTTCTACAATGAGCAGTTCTTC
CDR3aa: CASSSTSGGFYNEQFF

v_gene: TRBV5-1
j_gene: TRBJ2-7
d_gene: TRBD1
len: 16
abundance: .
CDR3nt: TGCGCCAGCACCGAAGGACAGGGGGCGCGAGGGTACGAGCAGTACTTC
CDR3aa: CASTEGQGARGYEQYF

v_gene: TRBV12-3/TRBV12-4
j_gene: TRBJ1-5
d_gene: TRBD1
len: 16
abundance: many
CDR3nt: TGTGCCAGCAGTCAAAGAGGACAGGGGAAGAATCAGCCCCAGCATTTT
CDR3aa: CASSQRGQGKNQPQHF

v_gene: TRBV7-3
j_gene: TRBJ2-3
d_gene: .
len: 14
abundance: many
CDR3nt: TGTGCCAGCAGCCTAAACAGGGATCCAGATACGCAGTATTTT
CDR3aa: CASSLNRDPDTQYF

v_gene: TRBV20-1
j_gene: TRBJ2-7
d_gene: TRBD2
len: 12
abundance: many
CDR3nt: TGCAGTGCCGGGACTAGCTCCCACGAGCAGTACTTC
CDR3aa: CSAGTSSHEQYF

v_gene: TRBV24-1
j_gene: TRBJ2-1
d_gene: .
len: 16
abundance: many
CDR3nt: TGTGCCACCAGTAGGGCTGGTTCGGGATCCTACAATGAGCAGTTCTTC
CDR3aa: CATSRAGSGSYNEQFF

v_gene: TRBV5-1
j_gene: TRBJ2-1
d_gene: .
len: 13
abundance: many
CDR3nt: TGCGCCAGCAGCTTGGAGAACTACAATGAGCAGTTCTTC
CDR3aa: CASSLENYNEQFF

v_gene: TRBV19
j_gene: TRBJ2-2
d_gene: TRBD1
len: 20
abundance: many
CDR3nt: TGTGCCAGTAGTATACGGTCGGGACAGGGGGCCAGGAAGAACACCGGGGAGCTGTTTTTT
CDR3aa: CASSIRSGQGARKNTGELFF

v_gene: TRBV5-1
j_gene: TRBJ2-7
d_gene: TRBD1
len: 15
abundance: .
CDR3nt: TGCGCCAGCAGCTTTTCGGACAGGATCCCCTACGAGCAGCACTTC
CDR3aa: CASSFSDRIPYEQHF

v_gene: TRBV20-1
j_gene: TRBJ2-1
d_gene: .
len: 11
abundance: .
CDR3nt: TGCAGTGTGTCGTCCTACAATGAGCAGTTCTTC
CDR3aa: CSVSSYNEQFF

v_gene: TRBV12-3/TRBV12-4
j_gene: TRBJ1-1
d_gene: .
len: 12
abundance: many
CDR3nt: TGTGCCAGCAGTCGAGGGAACACTGAAGCTTTCTTT
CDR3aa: CASSRGNTEAFF

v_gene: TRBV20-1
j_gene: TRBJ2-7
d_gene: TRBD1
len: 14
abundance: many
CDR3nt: TGCAGTGCCATTAAACCGGGACAGGGAATCGAGCAGTACTTC
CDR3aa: CSAIKPGQGIEQYF

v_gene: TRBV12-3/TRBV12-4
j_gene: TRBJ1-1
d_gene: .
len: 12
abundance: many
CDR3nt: TGTGCCAGCAGTTCCCGACTGCTTGAAGCTTTCTTT
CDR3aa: CASSSRLLEAFF

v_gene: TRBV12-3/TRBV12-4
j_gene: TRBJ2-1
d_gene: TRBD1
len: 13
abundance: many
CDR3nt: TGTGCCAGCAGTCCCATTGGACAGGGCGAGCAGTTCTTC
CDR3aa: CASSPIGQGEQFF

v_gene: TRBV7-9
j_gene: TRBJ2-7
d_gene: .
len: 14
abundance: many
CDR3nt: TGTGCCAGCAGCTTAAGCACAGGGTTGAACGAGCAGTACTTC
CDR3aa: CASSLSTGLNEQYF

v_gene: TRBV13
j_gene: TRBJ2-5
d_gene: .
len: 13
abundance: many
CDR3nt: TGTGCCAGCAGTGGTAGCGTACAAGAGACCCAGTACTTC
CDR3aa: CASSGSVQETQYF

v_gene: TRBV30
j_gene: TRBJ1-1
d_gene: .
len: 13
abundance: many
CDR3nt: TGTGCCTGGAGTGTAGGGGAGAACACTGAAGCTTTCTTT
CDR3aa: CAWSVGENTEAFF

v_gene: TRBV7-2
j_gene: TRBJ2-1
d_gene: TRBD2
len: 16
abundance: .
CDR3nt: TGTGCCAGCAGCTTAGTCGGCGGGAGGGTTCGGGAGGAGCAGTTCTTC
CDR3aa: CASSLVGGRVREEQFF

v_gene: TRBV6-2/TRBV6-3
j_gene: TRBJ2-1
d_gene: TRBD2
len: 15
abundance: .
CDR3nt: TGTGCCAGCAGTTACGGGGCGGGGGGGTTATCTGAGCAGTTCTTC
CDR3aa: CASSYGAGGLSEQFF

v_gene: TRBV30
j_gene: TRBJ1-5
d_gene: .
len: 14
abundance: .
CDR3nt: TGTGCCTGGAGCTTCGGGCAGGTAAATGGGCCCCAGCATTTT
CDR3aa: CAWSFGQVNGPQHF

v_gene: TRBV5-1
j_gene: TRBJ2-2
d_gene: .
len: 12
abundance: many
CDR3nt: TGCGCCAGCAACGAGGGCACCGGGGAGCTGTTTTTT
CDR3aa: CASNEGTGELFF

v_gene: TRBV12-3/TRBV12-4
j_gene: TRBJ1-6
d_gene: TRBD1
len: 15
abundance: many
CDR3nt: TGTGCCAGCAGAACCTTTGACAGGGTTGATTCACCCCTCCACTTT
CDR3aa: CASRTFDRVDSPLHF

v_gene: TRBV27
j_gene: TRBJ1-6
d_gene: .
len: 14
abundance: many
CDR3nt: TGTGCCAGCGCCTCGAGCTCCTATAATTCACCCCTCCACTTT
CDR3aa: CASASSSYNSPLHF

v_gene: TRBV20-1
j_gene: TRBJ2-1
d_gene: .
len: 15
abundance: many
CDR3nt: TGCAGTGCTCCCCCCCGACCCGACCTCTACAATGAGCAGTTCTTC
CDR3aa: CSAPPRPDLYNEQFF

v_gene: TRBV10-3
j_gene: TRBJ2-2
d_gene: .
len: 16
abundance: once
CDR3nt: TGTGCAATCAGTGAATTCCAGGGTACTAACACCGGGGAGCTGTTTTTT
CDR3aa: CAISEFQGTNTGELFF

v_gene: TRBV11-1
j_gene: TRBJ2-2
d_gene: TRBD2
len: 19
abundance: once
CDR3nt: TGTGCCAGCAGACCGGGACTAGCGGTTCCTCTAGAGAACACCGGGGAGCTGTTTTTT
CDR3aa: CASRPGLAVPLENTGELFF

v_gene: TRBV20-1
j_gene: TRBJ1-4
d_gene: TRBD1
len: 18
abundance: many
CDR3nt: TGCAGTGCTAGAGGCCGGGACAGTTACTCTTCAACTAATGAAAAACTGTTTTTT
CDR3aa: CSARGRDSYSSTNEKLFF

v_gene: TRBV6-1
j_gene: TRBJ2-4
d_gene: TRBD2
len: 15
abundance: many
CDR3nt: TGTGCCAGCAGCGAGGGGACTACCGAGGTGAACATTCAGTACTTC
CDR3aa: CASSEGTTEVNIQYF

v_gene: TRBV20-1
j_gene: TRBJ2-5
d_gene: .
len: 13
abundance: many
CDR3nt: TGCAGTGCTAGTGCCAGGGTCCGAGAGACCCAGTACTTC
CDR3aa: CSASARVRETQYF

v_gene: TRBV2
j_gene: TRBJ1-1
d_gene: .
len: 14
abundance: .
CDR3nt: TGTGCCAGCAGTGAATACCGACAGAACACTGAAGCTTTCTTT
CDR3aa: CASSEYRQNTEAFF

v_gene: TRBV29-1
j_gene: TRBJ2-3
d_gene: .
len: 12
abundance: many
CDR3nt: TGCAGCGGGGGCTCGCTAACAGATACGCAGTATTTT
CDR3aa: CSGGSLTDTQYF

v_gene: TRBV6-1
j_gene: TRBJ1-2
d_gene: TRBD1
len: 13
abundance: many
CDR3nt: TGTGCCAGCCGAACCGGGACAGATTATGGCTACACCTTC
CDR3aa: CASRTGTDYGYTF

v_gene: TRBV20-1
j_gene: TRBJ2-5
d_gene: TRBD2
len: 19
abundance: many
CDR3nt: TGCAGCGACGAAGTAGGACTAGCGGGGGGCCGGAACTACCAAGAGACCCAGTACTTC
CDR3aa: CSDEVGLAGGRNYQETQYF

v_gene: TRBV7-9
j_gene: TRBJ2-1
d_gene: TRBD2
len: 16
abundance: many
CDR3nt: TGTGCCAGCAGCCTACAAGCGGGGAGCTCCTACAATGAGCAGTTCTTC
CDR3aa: CASSLQAGSSYNEQFF

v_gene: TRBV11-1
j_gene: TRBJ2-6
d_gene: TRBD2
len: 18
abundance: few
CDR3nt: TGTGCCAGCAGCTTCCCGCGGGGGATTAGCGCTGGGGCCAACGTCCTGACTTTC
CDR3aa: CASSFPRGISAGANVLTF

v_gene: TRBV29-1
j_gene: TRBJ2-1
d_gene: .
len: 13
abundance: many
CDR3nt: TGCAGCGCCGCGACGTCCATTTCTAATGAGCAGTTCTTC
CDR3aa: CSAATSISNEQFF

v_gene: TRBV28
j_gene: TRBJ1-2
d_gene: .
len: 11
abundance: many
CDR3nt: TGTGCCAGCAGTTTACGGGATGCCTACACCTTC
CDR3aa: CASSLRDAYTF

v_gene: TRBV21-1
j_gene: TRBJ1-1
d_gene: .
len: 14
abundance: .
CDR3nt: TGTGCCAGCAGCTTTCGGGCACCGAACACTGAAGCTTTCTTT
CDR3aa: CASSFRAPNTEAFF

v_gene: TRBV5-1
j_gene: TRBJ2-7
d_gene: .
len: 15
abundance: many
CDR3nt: TGCGCCAGCAGCCCGTCGTTAGCGGATCCCTACGAGCAGTACTTC
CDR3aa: CASSPSLADPYEQYF